The 5 T cell receptor beta chains in this list originate from one sample, sequenced in a study of T-cell reconstitution after alpha-beta-depleted transplantation in children. Researchers prepared the TCRbeta library using unique molecular identifiers, the study reports. TCRdb processed the PCR reads anew with MiXCR; each CDR3 protein has one entry. In the table there are approximately 630,000 distinct CDR3 sequences, 10% to 15% of which are singletons. The source material was PBMCs, sampled before TCRalphabeta/CD19-depleted stem cell transplant. These receptor sequences come from a girl aged 2 to 9 with congenital amegakaryocytic thrombocytopenia, due to receive a stem cell transplant.

In this sample, this clonotype turned up many times. The genes are TRBV5-4 and TRBJ2-3; D is ambiguous. Germline V gene sequence: CDR1 SGHNT, CDR2 YYREEE (reference sequence). The V gene lost 0 bases and the J gene lost 5 bases, with 13 bases spanning the gap. The CDR3 sequence is 15 residues long. The CDR3 sequence is CASSLVSGLIDTQYF. The CDR3 DNA follows: TGTGCCAGCAGCTTGGTCTCAGGTTTGATAGATACGCAGTATTTT.

This clonotype was counted at least ten times. The V gene is TRBV20-1, the J gene TRBJ1-5, with no clear D. The V end lost 3 bases, the J end lost 2 bases, and 11 bases lay between the germline ends. The CDR3 is 14 amino acids. Germline CDR1 DFQATT, CDR2 SNEGSKA (reference sequence). Written as DNA, the CDR3 is TGCAGTGCTAGGGAGAAAAGGGGCAATCAGCCCCAGCATTTT. Protein sequence: CSAREKRGNQPQHF.

This clonotype was recorded many times. V usage is TRBV12-3 or TRBV12-4 and J usage is TRBJ2-1; D is uncertain. CDR3 length: 13 amino acids. The V gene lost 6 bases and the J gene lost 10 bases, with 16 bases spanning the gap. CDR3 bases: TGTGCCAGCAGAGTTGGGCACAAGAGAGAGCAGTTCTTC. Translating it yields CASRVGHKREQFF.

This clonotype was picked up a small number of times. This chain connects TRBV5-1 to TRBJ1-1; D uncertain. V was shortened by 0 bases and J by 3 bases, with 12 bases between the two germline ends. Germline V gene lookup returns CDR1 SGHRS and CDR2 YFSETQ. The length of the CDR3 is 15 residues. CDR3 coding DNA: TGCGCCAGCAGCTTGGTCGCCAGTAGGTACACTGAAGCTTTCTTT. Protein product: CASSLVASRYTEAFF.

This clonotype was observed at least ten times. The CDR3 nucleotides are TGCGCCAGCAGCCAACCTGGGGGAGGAGGCGGGGAGCTGTTTTTT. Protein: CASSQPGGGGGELFF. The V and J genes are TRBV5-1 and TRBJ2-2, with D possibly being TRBD2 (6 bases). This CDR3 has 15 residues. The germline CDR1 and CDR2 sequences are SGHRS and YFSETQ. The germline V and J ends were trimmed by 4 bases and 7 bases, with 17 bases remaining between them.